This T cell receptor (beta chain) was documented in a study of tumor and adjacent non-tumor tissue in lung cancer (dated by TCRdb to the late 2010s). General notes on the study: By cancer type, the cohort comprised 12 adenocarcinoma patients, a couple of squamous cell carcinoma patients and 1 small cell lung cancer patient. Ages among the roughly 15 patients ranged from about 30 to 85 years, there were about ten men and 5 women, and disease was at TNM stage I to III. In total, sequencing yielded under 150 million productive TCRbeta reads, which works out to an average of around 3.9 million reads per sample. The study compared bulk TCRbeta repertoires from lung tumor tissue and matched distant non-tumor lung tissue of approximately 15 lung cancer patients. For each patient, one tumor sample and one normal lung sample were taken, giving roughly 30 paired specimens that underwent TCRbeta CDR3 sequencing.

Bulk unsorted tissue served as the source for RNA extraction, and RNA quality was assessed using a NanoDrop ND-1000 and an Agilent 2100. Donors were newly diagnosed lung cancer patients admitted for thoracic surgery in China between August and November 2014, without prior chemotherapy. Patients who had received previous radiotherapy or chemotherapy, or who had another concurrent cancer, were excluded from the study. Pieces of surgical tissue measuring roughly 1-2.1 cm3 were kept in RNAlater solution and held at -80 degrees C until needed. Including cysteine and phenylalanine, the CDR3 has 13 amino acids. CDR3 DNA is the only sequence kept; it has 39 bases, read in frame from the first base. The germline V gene specifies SGDLS as CDR1 and YYNGEE as CDR2. V was cut back by 4 bases and J by 9 bases, leaving a gap of 17 bases between them. Library method: multiplex PCR. Instrument on record: Illumina HiSeq 2500. TCRbeta libraries were built by three rounds of nested PCR using primers (Table S4), following protocols modified from ARM-PCR. Before sequencing, PCR products of 200-500 bp were excised from the gel and purified with the QIAquick gel extraction kit. In the authors' own workflow: Reads were cleaned using Trimmomatic, were merged into complete CDR3 sequences using FLASH, and were assigned to V(D)J germline segments using MiTCR. Clonal diversity was computed as the inverse Simpson's index with VDJtools. Productive reads were defined as in-frame sequences without a premature stop codon. The public reads were reanalyzed by TCRdb: fastp trimming at Q25, MiXCR alignment, in-frame beta chains only. Identical CDR3 protein sequences are pooled into one entry, listed with their most common genes and DNA. TCRdb, not the original authors, processed these V and J calls. Within this sample are under 95,000 distinct CDR3 sequences, with around 59% of them counted one time only. The leading ten clones occupy about 15% of the sample.

In the case of this clonotype: It has no known antigen specificity. A read error may explain this, as a much larger clone is one base away.

What the authors observed across the whole study: Significantly higher TCR diversity was found in younger patients, and higher tumor TCR diversity was associated with shorter overall and disease-free survival. A significantly larger cumulative share of the repertoire was made up by the top 100 clones in normal lung than in tumor tissue. Significantly higher TCR diversity (inverse Simpson) was observed in tumor tissue than in normal lung tissue (roughly 390 vs 170, P = 0.0075, Mann-Whitney U test). Only 15 or so patients were included in the cohort, and the need for larger samples and more detailed clinical data was noted by the authors. The sequencing platform is not named in the methods, and unique molecular identifiers are not mentioned. Because peripheral blood was not sequenced, blood TCRbeta repertoires in the lung cancer patients of the study were not examined.

The clonotype originates from a man between 65 and 80 years old with non-small cell lung cancer. What was sequenced was lung tumor tissue. The sequence is built from TRBV9 and TRBJ2-7; the D gene is possibly TRBD2, with 5 bases matching. The CDR3 here reads CASSSARAGGQYF. The DNA sequence reads TGTGCCAGCAGCAGTGCTCGGGCGGGCGGGCAGTACTTC.